The sequence of this TCR beta chain was determined in a study of human T cells and chemical hapten exposure. Whole-study context: Patch tests applied 0.01% DPC to the upper back and were scored after 6 days.

Time point in this sample: pre-sensitization, week 0. Described treatment: therapeutic diphenylcyclopropenone sensitization with weekly scalp DPC. The template was total RNA from unfractionated whole blood. V lost 4 bases and J lost 6, with 15 bases in between. The CDR3 length is 13 residues. From germline, CDR1 is SQVTM and CDR2 ANQGSEA. Each CDR3 protein is one row after TCRdb ran MiXCR on the RACE reads. The table includes around 300,000 distinct CDR3 sequences, around 5% detected once. The sequencing used whole blood, collected in connection with sensitization to the hapten diphenylcyclopropenone (DPC). The chain employs TRBV29-1 and TRBJ1-2; D not resolved. The TCR was taken from a woman aged 18-30 years with alopecia areata. Some clones in this sample may be carry-over from other donors' samples. CDR3 nucleotide sequence: TGCAGCGTTGTATCGGCGGGATATCATGGCTACACCTTC. Amino acid sequence: CSVVSAGYHGYTF.